A single sample is the source of the 25 T cell receptor beta chains below, sequenced in a study of control samples from healthy donors and cancer patients. Sequencing used immunoSEQ multiplex PCR; TCRdb keeps in-frame clones, though not all of them. The sample holds about 120,000 clones, over 75% seen once. The material sequenced was PBMCs. The receptors were gathered from a woman aged 50 to 65 with colorectal cancer.

The J gene is TRBJ2-3, the V gene TRBV5-1; D not certain. V lost 1 base, J lost 1 base, and 10 bases lay in between. CDR3 size: 15 residues. The germline V gene encodes CDR1 SGHRS and CDR2 YFSETQ. CDR3 in amino acids: CASSLQRPGTDTQYF. Here the CDR3 DNA reads TGCGCCAGCAGCTTGCAGCGTCCTGGCACAGATACGCAGTATTTT.

This chain uses TRBV25-1 with TRBJ1-4, with D perhaps matching TRBD1 (5 bases). This CDR3 has 16 residues. The V gene lost 0 bases and the J gene lost 4 bases, with 12 bases spanning the gap. CDR1 is MGHDK, CDR2 SYGVNS, per germline. This CDR3 reads CASSEYRAGFNEKLFF. The CDR3 coding sequence is TGTGCCAGCAGTGAATACAGGGCGGGTTTTAATGAAAAACTGTTTTTT.

The rearrangement uses TRBV7-3 and TRBJ1-1, with a possible D match to TRBD1 (5 bases). CDR1 and CDR2 from the germline V gene are SGHTA and FQGTGA. CDR3 size: 13 residues. The germline V and J ends were trimmed by 5 bases and 1 base, with 8 bases remaining between them. The CDR3, as DNA: TGTGCCAGCAGCCCGGGGACGAACACTGAAGCTTTCTTT. Amino acid sequence: CASSPGTNTEAFF.

This rearrangement joins TRBV28 to TRBJ1-1, with D hard to call. V dropped 7 bases and J dropped 1 base, with 4 bases sitting between them. Germline CDR1 and CDR2: MDHEN and SYDVKM. CDR3 length: 11 residues. The CDR3 sequence: CASNRNTEAFF. The CDR3 nucleotides read TGTGCCAGCAACCGGAACACTGAAGCTTTCTTT.

About this clone itself: Additional DNA sequences in this sample encode the identical CDR3. The gene calls are TRBV28 and TRBJ2-2; tentatively, D is TRBD1 (6 bases). Per the germline V gene, CDR1 is MDHEN and CDR2 is SYDVKM. The CDR3 covers 14 residues. V was shortened by 6 bases and J by 1 base, with 9 bases between the two germline ends. The CDR3 DNA is TGTGCCAGCAGCTCGGGACAGAACACCGGGGAGCTGTTTTTT. This translates into CASSSGQNTGELFF.

J is TRBJ2-5 and V is TRBV11-2; the D is unclear. The CDR3 is made up of 13 amino acids. Germline loops: CDR1 SGHAT, CDR2 FQNNGV. Trimming removed 1 base at V and 5 bases at J, with 8 bases between. The chain's CDR3 is CASSLARRETQYF. The CDR3 DNA reads as TGTGCCAGCAGCTTAGCTAGGCGGGAGACCCAGTACTTC.

A word on this clone: Other DNA sequences in the sample encode the same CDR3. The gene calls are TRBV7-2 and TRBJ1-1, with unresolved D. Trimming cost V 2 bases and J 1 base, with 5 bases left between them. CDR1 is SGHTA and CDR2 is FQGNSA in the germline V gene. CDR3 length: 13 residues. The CDR3 region has the DNA TGTGCCAGCAGCTTAAACCGGAACACTGAAGCTTTCTTT. Translation gives CASSLNRNTEAFF.

The V and J genes are TRBV6-6 and TRBJ1-5; TRBD1 matches at 11 bases. Germline loops: CDR1 MNHNY, CDR2 SVGAGI (reference sequence). The V and J ends lost 5 bases and 3 bases, in that order; junction bases with no gene match: 12. The CDR3 runs 18 residues. The CDR3 loop reads CASSRLVGQGAINQPQHF. The CDR3 DNA follows: TGTGCCAGCAGTCGCCTCGTCGGACAGGGGGCGATCAATCAGCCCCAGCATTTT.

The chain employs TRBV6-1 and TRBJ2-3; TRBD2 matches 10 bases. CDR1 is MNHNS, CDR2 SASEGT, per germline. CDR3 length: 14 residues. Trimming at V came to 6 bases and at J to 4 bases, leaving 4 bases not matched to a gene. The chain's CDR3 is CASRGAGGPDTQYF. The CDR3 DNA sequence: TGTGCCAGCAGAGGAGCGGGGGGGCCAGATACGCAGTATTTT.

This chain links TRBV6-1 with TRBJ2-1, with 7 positions matching TRBD1. The junction had 14 bases not matched to a gene; V was cut back by 4 bases and J by 8 bases. Germline-derived CDR1 and CDR2 are MNHNS and SASEGT. The CDR3 loop spans 16 amino acids. CDR3 sequence: CASSAPLKQGWHEQFF. CDR3 bases: TGTGCCAGCAGTGCCCCCCTTAAACAGGGGTGGCATGAGCAGTTCTTC.

The J gene is TRBJ2-7, the V gene TRBV6-5; TRBD2 matches at 7 bases. The germline V gene has CDR1 MNHEY and CDR2 SVGAGI. V shed 9 bases and J 5 bases; nucleotides not matched to a gene: 7. The CDR3 is made up of 12 amino acids. CDR3 coding DNA: TGTGCCAGTTGGGGGGGATCGGACGAGCAGTACTTC. Translating it yields CASWGGSDEQYF.

This sequence joins TRBV3-1 (or the pseudogene TRBV3-2) and TRBJ2-7; 7 bases line up with TRBD2. CDR3 length: 16 residues. V dropped 2 bases and J dropped 4; count of bases not matched to a gene: 11. In germline, CDR1 is LGHDT, CDR2 YNNKEL (reference sequence). The DNA for the CDR3 is TGTGCCAGCAGCCAAAGGCTTTCTAGCGGAGCATACGAGCAGTACTTC. It codes for CASSQRLSSGAYEQYF.

The rearrangement links TRBV13 to TRBJ2-7; maybe TRBD2 (6 bases). The CDR3 runs 14 residues. Germline CDR1 and CDR2: PRHDT and FYEKMQ (reference sequence). V dropped 1 base and J dropped 6 bases, with 13 bases sitting between them. The CDR3 region is CASSLAASAREQYF. The CDR3 DNA reads as TGTGCCAGCAGCTTAGCGGCTAGCGCGCGCGAGCAGTACTTC.

The chain combines TRBV19 with TRBJ1-4, with D perhaps TRBD1 (5 bases). The CDR3 spans 13 residues. The ends were cut back, 3 bases at V and 7 bases at J, with 9 bases in the middle. The germline V gene has CDR1 LNHDA and CDR2 SQIVND (reference sequence). CDR3 DNA: TGTGCCAGTAGTATGGTCGGGACTGAAAAACTGTTTTTT. This sequence encodes CASSMVGTEKLFF.

This clone showed up just once. V gene TRBV21-1 combines with J gene TRBJ2-3; no DNA check was done on the table's D call, TRBD1. TRBV21-1 is annotated as a pseudogene. This CDR3 contains 12 residues. This CDR3 reads CARNRGTDTQYF. CDR3 DNA sequence: TGTGCCAGGAACAGGGGCACAGATACGCAGTATTTT.

The J gene is TRBJ2-1, the V gene TRBV7-8; 7 bases line up with TRBD2. CDR1 and CDR2 (germline): SGHVS, FQNEAQ. The V gene end was trimmed by 3 bases and the J gene end by 5 bases; junction bases not matched to a gene: 4. The length of the CDR3 is 14 residues. The CDR3 DNA reads TGTGCCAGCAGCTTCGGAGCGGGGAACAATGAGCAGTTCTTC. Its translation: CASSFGAGNNEQFF.

The chain recombines TRBV19 with TRBJ1-6; TRBD1 matches 10 bases. Germline-derived CDR1 and CDR2 are LNHDA and SQIVND (reference sequence). J gave up 11 bases and V 4 bases, and 14 bases lay outside the gene matches. The CDR3 loop spans 17 amino acids. CDR3 coding DNA: TGTGCCAGTAGTACCCAGCGCGCGACAGGGGGCGCGACACCCCTCCACTTT. It translates to CASSTQRATGGATPLHF.

The rearrangement links TRBV6-1 to TRBJ2-1; 14 bases match TRBD2. This CDR3 has 15 amino acids. V shed 1 base and J 7 bases; nucleotides not matched to a gene: 0. The V gene's germline CDR1 is MNHNS and CDR2 SASEGT. In nucleotides, the CDR3 is TGTGCCAGCAGTGAAGGACTAGCGGGGGGGAATGAGCAGTTCTTC. It specifies CASSEGLAGGNEQFF.

The chain has TRBV5-4 and TRBJ1-3; no firm D call. The V gene lost 0 bases and the J gene lost 8 bases, with 6 bases spanning the gap. The CDR3 runs 12 residues. Germline lookup yields CDR1 SGHNT and CDR2 YYREEE (reference sequence). CDR3 coding DNA: TGTGCCAGCAGCTTGGACTCAGACACCATATATTTT. As protein: CASSLDSDTIYF.

The rearrangement joins TRBV3-1 (or the pseudogene TRBV3-2) to TRBJ2-5; unclear D gene. Germline V gene lookup returns CDR1 LGHDT and CDR2 YNNKEL (reference sequence). This CDR3 spans 13 amino acids. V dropped 1 base and J dropped 1 base, with 4 bases sitting between them. The CDR3 nucleotides read TGTGCCAGCAGCCAAGGGGCCCAAGAGACCCAGTACTTC. Translation: CASSQGAQETQYF.

The chain has TRBV5-1 and TRBJ2-5; a possible D gene is TRBD1 (5 bases). The V and J ends lost 4 bases and 1 base respectively, with 26 bases between them. From germline, CDR1 is SGHRS and CDR2 YFSETQ. The CDR3 runs to 19 residues. The DNA for the CDR3 is TGCGCCAGCAGCCGTTTATTTCAATCAGGGATCAGGCCCCAAGAGACCCAGTACTTC. This translates into CASSRLFQSGIRPQETQYF.

V and J are TRBV28 and TRBJ2-5; 9 nucleotides line up with TRBD1. Germline CDR1 is MDHEN and CDR2 is SYDVKM. CDR3 length: 12 residues. The junction had 3 bases not matched to a gene; V was cut back by 8 bases and J by 5 bases. CDR3 bases: TGTGCCAGCTTGACAGGGGGGGAGACCCAGTACTTC. Protein product: CASLTGGETQYF. Full variable domain (remainder filled in from reference TRBV28 and TRBJ2-5): DVKVTQSSRYLVKRTGEKVFLECVQDMDHENMFWYRQDPGLGLRLIYFSYDVKMKEKGDIPEGYSVSREKKERFSLILESASTNQTSMYLCASLTGGETQYFGPGTRLLVL.

The chain recombines TRBV14 with TRBJ1-6; TRBD1 is a possible D gene (5 bases). Germline V gene data show CDR1 as SGHDN and CDR2 as FVKESK. Trimming took 5 bases from V and 7 from J, leaving 18 bases between them. The CDR3 is 16 residues long. This CDR3 reads CASSNDGAIFNSPLHF. CDR3 DNA sequence: TGTGCCAGCAGCAACGACGGGGCGATATTCAATTCACCCCTCCACTTT.

V usage is TRBV30 and J usage is TRBJ1-2; 12 positions match TRBD1. The J segment lost 8 bases and the V segment lost 0 bases, leaving 13 bases of the junction unmatched. Germline V gene data show CDR1 as GTSNPN and CDR2 as SVGIG (reference sequence). The CDR3 spans 17 residues. CDR3 region: CAWSVRPRDRGRRGYTF. CDR3 coding DNA: TGTGCCTGGAGTGTCCGACCCCGGGACAGGGGGCGAAGAGGCTACACCTTC.

This chain uses TRBV5-1 with TRBJ1-1; no clear D gene. Trimming removed 0 bases at V and 11 bases at J, with 17 bases between. The germline gives CDR1 SGHRS, CDR2 YFSETQ. The CDR3 runs 14 residues. The CDR3 protein is CASSLALAGDEAFF. DNA of the CDR3: TGCGCCAGCAGCTTGGCCTTGGCAGGTGATGAGGCTTTCTTT.